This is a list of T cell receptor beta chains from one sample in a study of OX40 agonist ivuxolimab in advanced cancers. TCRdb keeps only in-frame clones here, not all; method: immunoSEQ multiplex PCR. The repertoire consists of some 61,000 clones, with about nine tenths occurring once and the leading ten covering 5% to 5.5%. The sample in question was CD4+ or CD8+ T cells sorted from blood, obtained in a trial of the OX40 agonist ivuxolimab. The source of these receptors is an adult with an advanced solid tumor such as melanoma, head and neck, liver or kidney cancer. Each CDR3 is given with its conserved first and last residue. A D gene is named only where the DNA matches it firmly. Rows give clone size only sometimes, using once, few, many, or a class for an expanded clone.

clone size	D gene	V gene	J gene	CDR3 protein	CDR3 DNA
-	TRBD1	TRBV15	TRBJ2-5	CATSRGATGGAETQYF	TGTGCCACCAGCAGAGGTGCGACAGGGGGCGCGGAGACCCAGTACTTC
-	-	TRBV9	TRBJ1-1	CASSRLSNTEAFF	TGTGCCAGCAGTCGACTCTCGAACACTGAAGCTTTCTTT
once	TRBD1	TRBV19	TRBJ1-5	CASIAGGGNQPQHF	TGTGCCAGTATCGCAGGGGGCGGCAATCAGCCCCAGCATTTT
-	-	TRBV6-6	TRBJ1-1	CASSYSGGNTEAFF	TGTGCCAGCAGTTACTCTGGGGGGAACACTGAAGCTTTCTTT
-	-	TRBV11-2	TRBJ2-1	CASSHPARVNEQFF	TGTGCCAGCAGCCACCCGGCGCGGGTAAATGAGCAGTTCTTC
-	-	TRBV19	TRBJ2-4	CASSIYGSENIQYF	TGTGCCAGTAGTATATACGGGAGTGAAAACATTCAGTACTTC
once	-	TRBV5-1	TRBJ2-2	CASSLERPTVGTGELFF	TGCGCCAGCAGCTTGGAGAGACCGACCGTAGGAACCGGGGAGCTGTTTTTT
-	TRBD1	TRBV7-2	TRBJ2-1	CASSATHRRQGANEQFF	TGTGCCAGCAGCGCTACTCATAGGAGACAGGGGGCAAATGAGCAGTTCTTC
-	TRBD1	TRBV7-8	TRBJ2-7	CASSYDRVGYEQYF	TGTGCCAGCAGCTACGACAGGGTAGGATACGAGCAGTACTTC
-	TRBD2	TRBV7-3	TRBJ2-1	CASSWGLAGWGDEQFF	TGTGCCAGCAGCTGGGGACTAGCGGGATGGGGTGATGAGCAGTTCTTC
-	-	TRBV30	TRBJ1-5	CAWSKRGDQPQHF	TGTGCCTGGAGTAAGAGGGGAGATCAGCCCCAGCATTTT
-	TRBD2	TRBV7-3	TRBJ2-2	CASSRGLGAVGELFF	TGTGCCAGCAGCCGGGGACTAGGGGCGGTCGGGGAGCTGTTTTTT